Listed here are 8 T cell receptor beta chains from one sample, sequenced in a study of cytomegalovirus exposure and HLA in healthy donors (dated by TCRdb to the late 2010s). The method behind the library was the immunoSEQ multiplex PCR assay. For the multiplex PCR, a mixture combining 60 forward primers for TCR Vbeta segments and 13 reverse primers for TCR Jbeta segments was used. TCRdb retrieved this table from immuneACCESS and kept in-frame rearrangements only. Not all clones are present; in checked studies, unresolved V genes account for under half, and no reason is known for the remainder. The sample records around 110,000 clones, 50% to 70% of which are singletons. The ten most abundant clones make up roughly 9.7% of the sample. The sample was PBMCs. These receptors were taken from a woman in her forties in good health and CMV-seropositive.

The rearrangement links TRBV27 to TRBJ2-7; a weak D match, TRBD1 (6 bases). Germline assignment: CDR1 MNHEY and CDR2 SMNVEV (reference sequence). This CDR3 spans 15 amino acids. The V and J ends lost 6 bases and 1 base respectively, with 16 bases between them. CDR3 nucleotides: TGTGCCAGCAGCGACACGGACAGAGGGTCCTACGAGCAGTACTTC. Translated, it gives CASSDTDRGSYEQYF.

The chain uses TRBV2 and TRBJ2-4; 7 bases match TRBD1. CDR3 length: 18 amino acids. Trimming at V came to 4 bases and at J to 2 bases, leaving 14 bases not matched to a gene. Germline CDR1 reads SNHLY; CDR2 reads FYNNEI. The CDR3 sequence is CASSATRVNRGPKNIQYF. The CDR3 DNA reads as TGTGCCAGCAGTGCCACGCGAGTTAACAGGGGACCCAAAAACATTCAGTACTTC.

DNA of the CDR3: TGCGCCAGCAGCCAACCAGGGTTGGCTAATGAAAAACTGTTTTTT. Translated, it gives CASSQPGLANEKLFF. The chain employs TRBV4-3 and TRBJ1-4; a possible D gene is TRBD1 (5 bases). The CDR3 has 15 residues. Germline V lookup: CDR1 LGHNA, CDR2 YSLEER. Trimming removed 2 bases from V and 3 bases from J, with 10 bases in between.

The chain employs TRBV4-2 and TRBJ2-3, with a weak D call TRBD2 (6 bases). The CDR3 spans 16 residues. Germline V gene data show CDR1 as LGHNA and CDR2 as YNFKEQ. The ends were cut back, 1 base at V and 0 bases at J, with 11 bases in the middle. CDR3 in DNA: TGTGCCAGCAGCCAAGCCGCCGGGACTAGCACAGATACGCAGTATTTT. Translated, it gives CASSQAAGTSTDTQYF.

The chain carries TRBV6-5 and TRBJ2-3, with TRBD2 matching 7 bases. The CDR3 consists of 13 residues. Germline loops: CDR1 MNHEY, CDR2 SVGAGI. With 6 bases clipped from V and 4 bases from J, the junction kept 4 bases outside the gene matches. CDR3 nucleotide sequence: TGTGCCAGCAGGCGGGGAGGGTCAGATACGCAGTATTTT. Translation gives CASRRGGSDTQYF.

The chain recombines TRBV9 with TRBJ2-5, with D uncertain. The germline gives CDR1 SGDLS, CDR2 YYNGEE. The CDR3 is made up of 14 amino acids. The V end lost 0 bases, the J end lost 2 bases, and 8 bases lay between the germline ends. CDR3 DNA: TGTGCCAGCAGCGTAGAGGCGGTACAAGAGACCCAGTACTTC. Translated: CASSVEAVQETQYF.

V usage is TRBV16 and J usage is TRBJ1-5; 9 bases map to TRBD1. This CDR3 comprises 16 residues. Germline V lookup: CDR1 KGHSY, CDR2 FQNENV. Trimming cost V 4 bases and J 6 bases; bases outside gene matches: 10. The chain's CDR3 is CASSLTGGGGTQPQHF. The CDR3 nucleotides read TGTGCCAGCAGCCTGACAGGGGGAGGGGGCACTCAGCCCCAGCATTTT.

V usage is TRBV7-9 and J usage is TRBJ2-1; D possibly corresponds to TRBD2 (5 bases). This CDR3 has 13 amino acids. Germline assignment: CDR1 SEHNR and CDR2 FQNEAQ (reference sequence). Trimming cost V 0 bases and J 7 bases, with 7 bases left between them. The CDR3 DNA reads TGTGCCAGCAGCTTAGCGCCGGGAAATGAGCAGTTCTTC. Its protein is CASSLAPGNEQFF.